This T cell receptor (beta chain) was profiled in a study of spatial heterogeneity in lung cancer. V gave up 4 bases and J gave up 2 bases; unmatched junction bases: 7. The germline gives CDR1 SGHRS, CDR2 YFSETQ. This CDR3 comprises 15 residues. TCR cDNA molecules were tagged individually, and each one carried a unique molecular identifier. One entry per CDR3 protein, called by TCRdb with MiXCR from the 5' RACE reads. The sample includes about 47,000 distinct CDR3 sequences, about 12% seen only once; the top ten take roughly 32%. The time point: blood at routine non-recurrence follow-up after resection.

This material consisted of PBMCs, taken at follow-up. This chain connects TRBV5-1 to TRBJ2-3; 7 bases align to TRBD1. This sequence originates from a male donor with early-stage non-small cell lung cancer. CDR3 sequence: CASSTNGQDTDTQYF. CDR3 coding DNA: TGCGCCAGCAGCACGAACGGACAGGACACAGATACGCAGTATTTT.